This TCR beta chain was captured by sequencing in a study of T cells in Graves' hyperthyroidism and ophthalmopathy. Findings and limits, study-wide: Among thyroid clonotypes expanded above 0.001, most also appeared in blood.

Extraction of PBMCs used roughly 9.3 ml of fresh peripheral blood. CDR1 and CDR2 from the germline V gene are ENHRY and SYGVKD. The CDR3 runs to 15 residues. Regions amplified from RNA transcripts were the TCR beta CDR3 regions. The HTBI primer set was used in a first-round RT-PCR of the TCR CDR3. Via MiXCR, TCRdb re-called the multiplex PCR reads, giving one row per CDR3 protein. The data contain 750,000 to 950,000 distinct CDR3 sequences, 35% to 45% of them singletons. This clonotype appeared a few times. Its target is not known. A read error may produce the germline difference seen at one junction end.

V gene TRBV10-3 combines with J gene TRBJ1-4, with TRBD1 matching 7 bases. The clonotype originates from a man aged 18 to 29 with Graves' hyperthyroidism. Material for sequencing was blood. In DNA, the CDR3 is TGTGCCAGCAGTTACCAGACAGGGACGTCCGAAAAACTGTTTTTT. Translation gives CASSYQTGTSEKLFF.